The rows below give T cell receptor beta chains drawn from one sample of a study of identical twins. One entry per CDR3 protein results from TCRdb running MiXCR on the 5' RACE reads. The sample carries hundreds of thousands of distinct CDR3 sequences, about 12% recorded once. The data also belong to a second study, concerning yellow fever vaccine responses in identical twins.

The sequenced sample was PBMCs. The receptors originated from a woman under 30 in good health. Both conserved end residues are part of each CDR3. A D gene is named only where the DNA matches it firmly. Clone size, where shown, is once, few, many, or a class for clones that have expanded.

CDR3 protein	CDR3 DNA	D gene	V gene	J gene	clone size
CSLGQGHSYTF	TGCAGCCTGGGACAGGGCCATAGCTACACCTTC	TRBD1	TRBV20-1	TRBJ1-2	.
CASSGMTGGAEEGDQPQHF	TGTGCCAGCAGTGGGATGACAGGGGGCGCGGAAGAAGGGGATCAGCCCCAGCATTTT	TRBD1	TRBV12-3/TRBV12-4	TRBJ1-5	.
CASSLYSGNIQYF	TGTGCCAGCAGCTTGTATAGTGGGAACATTCAGTACTTC	.	TRBV7-2	TRBJ2-4	few
CASSQGYREVPQETQYF	TGTGCCAGCAGCCAAGGATACAGGGAGGTGCCCCAAGAGACCCAGTACTTC	.	TRBV14	TRBJ2-5	few
CSVRQTSGGSYNEQFF	TGCAGCGTCAGACAGACTAGCGGGGGGTCGTACAATGAGCAGTTCTTC	TRBD2	TRBV29-1	TRBJ2-1	.
CSAREDPNYGYTF	TGCAGTGCTAGAGAGGATCCCAACTATGGCTACACCTTC	.	TRBV20-1	TRBJ1-2	few
CASSPGQRTETQYF	TGTGCCAGCAGCCCGGGACAGAGAACAGAGACCCAGTACTTC	TRBD1	TRBV5-8	TRBJ2-5	many
CATSEGQGYTGELFF	TGTGCCACCAGTGAGGGACAGGGGTACACCGGGGAGCTGTTTTTT	TRBD1	TRBV24-1	TRBJ2-2	.
CASRGGTDTDTQYF	TGTGCCAGCAGGGGAGGAACCGACACAGATACGCAGTATTTT	.	TRBV12-3/TRBV12-4	TRBJ2-3	many
CASSLGQGASNSPLHF	TGTGCCAGCAGTTTAGGACAGGGGGCTAGTAATTCACCCCTCCACTTT	TRBD1	TRBV12-3/TRBV12-4	TRBJ1-6	.
CATTLDRGLSNSPLHF	TGTGCCACCACCCTTGACAGGGGGCTGTCTAATTCACCCCTCCACTTT	TRBD1	TRBV15	TRBJ1-6	.
CASRSDLNQPQHF	TGTGCCAGCAGGTCCGACCTGAATCAGCCCCAGCATTTT	.	TRBV2	TRBJ1-5	many
CASSRLAGWSSYEQYF	TGTGCCAGCAGCCGACTAGCGGGGTGGAGCTCCTACGAGCAGTACTTC	TRBD2	TRBV6-1	TRBJ2-7	few
CSATKGKLAGGPRDTQYF	TGCAGTGCCACCAAGGGAAAGCTAGCGGGAGGGCCAAGGGATACGCAGTATTTT	TRBD2	TRBV20-1	TRBJ2-3	few
CASIRASTGGNYGYTF	TGTGCCAGTATTCGGGCTTCGACAGGGGGGAACTATGGCTACACCTTC	TRBD1	TRBV19	TRBJ1-2	.
CASSLWQGGETQYF	TGTGCCAGCAGCTTATGGCAAGGGGGCGAGACCCAGTACTTC	TRBD1	TRBV11-2	TRBJ2-5	.
CAIRLGVWPDSSGSTDTQYF	TGTGCCATCCGGCTCGGAGTGTGGCCAGATAGTAGCGGCAGCACAGATACGCAGTATTTT	.	TRBV10-3	TRBJ2-3	few
CASSRTGVTDTQYF	TGTGCCAGCAGCCGAACAGGGGTGACAGATACGCAGTATTTT	TRBD1	TRBV7-6	TRBJ2-3	.
CASSVSAGESSNEQFF	TGTGCCAGCAGCGTATCCGCGGGGGAGTCCTCCAATGAGCAGTTCTTC	TRBD2	TRBV9	TRBJ2-1	few
CASKITTGGENTGELFF	TGTGCCAGCAAAATAACCACGGGCGGAGAGAACACCGGGGAGCTGTTTTTT	.	TRBV3-1	TRBJ2-2	few
CASSRDGTATNEKLFF	TGTGCCAGCAGCCGCGACGGAACTGCAACTAATGAAAAACTGTTTTTT	.	TRBV7-2	TRBJ1-4	.
CASSLQVEETQYF	TGCGCCAGCAGCTTGCAGGTGGAAGAGACCCAGTACTTC	.	TRBV5-1	TRBJ2-5	many
CASSQLGVEKLFF	TGTGCCAGCAGCCAGTTAGGGGTTGAAAAACTGTTTTTT	.	TRBV3-1	TRBJ1-4	.
CATQIRQQPSTDTQYF	TGTGCCACACAAATAAGACAGCAACCTAGCACAGATACGCAGTATTTT	.	TRBV10-3	TRBJ2-3	few
CASSYDRTGTDLQETQYF	TGTGCCAGCAGTTACGATCGAACCGGGACAGACCTCCAAGAGACCCAGTACTTC	TRBD1	TRBV6-5	TRBJ2-5	few
CASTEDRAPGANVLTF	TGTGCCAGCACAGAGGACAGGGCTCCTGGGGCCAACGTCCTGACTTTC	TRBD1	TRBV28	TRBJ2-6	few
CASSRAASPSEGEQFF	TGTGCCAGCAGCCGAGCGGCCTCCCCATCAGAAGGTGAGCAGTTCTTC	.	TRBV3-1	TRBJ2-1	few
CASSFRDRSTDTQYF	TGTGCCAGCAGTTTCCGGGACAGAAGCACAGATACGCAGTATTTT	TRBD1	TRBV5-1	TRBJ2-3	many
CATSRRDNSYEQYF	TGTGCCACCAGCAGACGGGACAATTCCTACGAGCAGTACTTC	.	TRBV15	TRBJ2-7	.
CASSTGHEQYF	TGTGCCAGCAGCACAGGGCACGAGCAGTACTTC	.	TRBV13	TRBJ2-7	few
CASRQGQGPYEQYF	TGTGCCAGCAGACAAGGACAGGGGCCCTACGAGCAGTACTTC	TRBD1	TRBV12-3/TRBV12-4	TRBJ2-7	few
CASLPGRADSPLHF	TGCGCCAGCCTGCCCGGCAGGGCGGATTCACCCCTCCACTTT	.	TRBV10-2	TRBJ1-6	.
CASSQERGRFLAEELFF	TGCGCCAGCAGCCAAGAAAGGGGCCGATTCTTGGCTGAGGAGCTGTTTTTT	.	TRBV4-1	TRBJ2-2	few
CASSAPGLYNEQFF	TGTGCCAGCAGCGCGCCGGGACTTTACAATGAGCAGTTCTTC	.	TRBV7-8	TRBJ2-1	.
CSVDSGRVRDEQFF	TGCAGCGTTGACAGCGGGAGGGTGCGGGATGAGCAGTTCTTC	TRBD2	TRBV29-1	TRBJ2-1	few
CASSLSLVGSADTQYF	TGTGCCAGCAGTTTATCCCTAGTAGGGTCGGCAGATACGCAGTATTTT	.	TRBV28	TRBJ2-3	.
CASSQEGGQRGRNTGELFF	TGTGCCAGCAGCCAAGAAGGGGGGCAGAGGGGGCGAAACACCGGGGAGCTGTTTTTT	.	TRBV3-1	TRBJ2-2	few
CASGTSVGGVTEAFF	TGTGCTAGTGGTACCTCCGTGGGAGGGGTCACTGAAGCTTTCTTT	.	TRBV12-5	TRBJ1-1	few
CASSKVRRGAQETQYF	TGTGCCAGCAGCAAAGTGCGACGGGGTGCACAAGAGACCCAGTACTTC	.	TRBV21-1	TRBJ2-5	many
CASSFVRSYEQYF	TGTGCCAGCAGCTTTGTCAGATCCTACGAGCAGTACTTC	.	TRBV5-6	TRBJ2-7	once
CASSGTIPFSSYNEQFF	TGTGCCAGCAGTGGAACGATTCCCTTTAGCTCCTACAATGAGCAGTTCTTC	.	TRBV6-1	TRBJ2-1	.
CASSFLGANNEKLFF	TGTGCCAGCAGTTTTTTGGGGGCCAATAATGAAAAACTGTTTTTT	.	TRBV27	TRBJ1-4	few
CASSQPLRGRSYNEQFF	TGCGCCAGCAGCCAACCCCTACGGGGACGCTCCTACAATGAGCAGTTCTTC	.	TRBV4-1	TRBJ2-1	many
CASSFPGLAYNEQFF	TGTGCCAGCAGCTTTCCGGGACTAGCTTACAATGAGCAGTTCTTC	TRBD2	TRBV7-2	TRBJ2-1	many
CASSPRIIQETQYF	TGTGCCAGCTCACCACGGATAATCCAAGAGACCCAGTACTTC	.	TRBV18	TRBJ2-5	few
CASRLAGDPYDTQYF	TGCGCCAGCAGGCTAGCGGGGGACCCCTACGATACGCAGTATTTT	TRBD2	TRBV5-1	TRBJ2-3	.
CASSLGLGPEMRNYGYTF	TGCGCCAGCAGCTTGGGTCTGGGGCCGGAGATGCGCAACTATGGCTACACCTTC	.	TRBV5-1	TRBJ1-2	few
CASSLVLDRNQPQHF	TGTGCCAGCAGCTTGGTTTTAGACAGAAATCAGCCCCAGCATTTT	.	TRBV5-8	TRBJ1-5	.
CASSLAQGPYEQYF	TGCGCCAGCAGCTTGGCCCAGGGTCCCTACGAGCAGTACTTC	.	TRBV5-1	TRBJ2-7	few
CASSVRGLNEQFF	TGTGCCAGCAGCGTCAGGGGGCTTAATGAGCAGTTCTTC	TRBD1	TRBV9	TRBJ2-1	.
CASSDWVKETQYF	TGTGCCAGCAGTGATTGGGTAAAAGAGACCCAGTACTTC	.	TRBV2	TRBJ2-5	.
CASSAPIAGLAGIGELFF	TGTGCCAGCAGCGCCCCGATTGCGGGACTAGCGGGAATAGGGGAGCTGTTTTTT	TRBD2	TRBV9	TRBJ2-2	few
CASSPDQNTGELFF	TGTGCCAGCAGCCCCGACCAGAACACCGGGGAGCTGTTTTTT	.	TRBV5-4	TRBJ2-2	few
CASSHILKETQYF	TGTGCCAGCAGCCATATTTTAAAAGAGACCCAGTACTTC	.	TRBV14	TRBJ2-5	few
CASSLEPGTGSNEQFF	TGTGCCAGCAGTTTAGAACCCGGGACAGGGAGCAATGAGCAGTTCTTC	TRBD1	TRBV12-3/TRBV12-4	TRBJ2-1	few
CAIINARSGELFF	TGTGCCATTATCAATGCCCGTTCCGGGGAGCTGTTTTTT	.	TRBV10-3	TRBJ2-2	.
CASSKGGTRLSPLHF	TGTGCCAGCAGCAAGGGAGGGACGAGGCTTTCACCCCTCCACTTT	.	TRBV12-3/TRBV12-4	TRBJ1-6	many
CASSAKSGLPNTEAFF	TGTGCCAGCAGCGCGAAATCGGGACTCCCGAACACTGAAGCTTTCTTT	.	TRBV7-2	TRBJ1-1	.
CASSSGASVGELFF	TGTGCCAGCAGTTCTGGGGCGTCGGTCGGGGAGCTGTTTTTT	.	TRBV6-5	TRBJ2-2	.